One sample yielded the 30 T cell receptor beta chains listed below, sequenced in a study of blood T cells in healthy people across ages. A sample-barcoded 5' primer and a J-beta primer mix were used in a second PCR of roughly 6 to 12 cycles. Each CDR3 protein is one row after TCRdb ran MiXCR on the 5' RACE reads. This sample has 850,000 to 1,100,000 distinct CDR3 sequences, with more than 30% found just once. The sequencing input was blood. These receptors originate from a man between 18 and 29 years old in good health.

Concerning this clonotype itself: This may be a read error: a much more frequent sequence differs by one nucleotide. The V gene is TRBV27, the J gene TRBJ2-7; D possibly uses TRBD1 or TRBD2 (5 bases each). CDR3 size: 15 residues. Germline-derived CDR1 and CDR2 are MNHEY and SMNVEV (reference sequence). CDR3 amino acids: CVSRPLNGGSYEQYF. The CDR3 DNA reads as TGTGTCAGCAGGCCCTTAAATGGGGGTTCCTACGAGCAGTACTTC.

This clonotype was found a few times. This sequence joins TRBV12-3 or TRBV12-4 and TRBJ2-1; D is unclear. The V end lost 4 bases, the J end lost 4 bases, and 14 bases lay between the germline ends. This CDR3 is 15 amino acids long. CDR3 DNA: TGTGCCAGCAGTTCCCTGGCCAACTCATACAATGAGCAGTTCTTC. This translates into CASSSLANSYNEQFF.

This clonotype came up a few times. The genes are TRBV5-1 and TRBJ1-5; a weak D match, TRBD1 (5 bases). The CDR3 extends over 16 amino acids. Between the trimmed V and J ends, which lost 4 bases and 2 bases, there was a span of 16 bases. Germline CDR1 and CDR2: SGHRS and YFSETQ. The CDR3 DNA follows: TGCGCCAGCAGCGAATCCGGGGCAGAAGGCAATCAGCCCCAGCATTTT. This gives the protein CASSESGAEGNQPQHF.

This clonotype was picked up a small number of times. This chain links TRBV9 with TRBJ2-3; no firm D call. CDR1 and CDR2 from the germline V gene are SGDLS and YYNGEE. The CDR3 has 15 amino acids. With 1 base removed from V and 0 bases from J, the gap between germline ends came to 9 bases. The CDR3 reads CASSVFPASTDTQYF. CDR3 in DNA: TGTGCCAGCAGCGTATTCCCAGCTAGCACAGATACGCAGTATTTT.

This rearrangement joins TRBV13 to TRBJ2-7; D might be TRBD1 (7 bases). Trimming cost V 0 bases and J 5 bases, with 11 bases left between them. The CDR3 totals 14 residues. CDR1 is PRHDT, CDR2 FYEKMQ, per germline (reference sequence). CDR3 loop: CASSLGRGVDEQYF. As DNA, the CDR3 is TGTGCCAGCAGCTTAGGCAGGGGGGTCGACGAGCAGTACTTC.

This clonotype has at least ten counts. This chain joins TRBV11-2 and TRBJ2-1; the D call may be TRBD1 or TRBD2 (5 bases each). CDR1 SGHAT and CDR2 FQNNGV come from the germline V gene. The CDR3 is 13 residues long. Trimming cost V 5 bases and J 5 bases, with 10 bases left between them. Here the CDR3 reads CASSPGTNNEQFF. DNA of the CDR3: TGTGCCAGCAGCCCCGGGACGAACAATGAGCAGTTCTTC.

A few counts support this clonotype. The chain recombines TRBV19 with TRBJ2-1; 10 nucleotides agree with TRBD1. CDR1 is LNHDA and CDR2 is SQIVND in the germline V gene (reference sequence). The CDR3 is made up of 15 amino acids. Germline trimming cut 3 bases from V and 3 bases from J; bases unmatched to any gene: 2. CDR3 loop: CASSIGTGDYNEQFF. The CDR3 coding sequence is TGTGCCAGTAGTATCGGGACAGGGGACTACAATGAGCAGTTCTTC.

This clonotype appeared a few times. The V gene is TRBV12-3 or TRBV12-4, the J gene TRBJ2-1; 7 nucleotides line up with TRBD2. The CDR3 is 18 amino acids. V lost 3 bases, J lost 0 bases, and 11 bases stayed unmatched. CDR3 loop: CASSLRSQGGTSYNEQFF. The CDR3 coding sequence is TGTGCCAGCAGTTTGAGGAGTCAGGGAGGGACCTCCTACAATGAGCAGTTCTTC.

V usage is TRBV20-1 and J usage is TRBJ2-5; 10 bases align to TRBD1. The ends lost 4 bases at V and 4 bases at J; junction bases unmatched: 6. CDR1 is DFQATT and CDR2 is SNEGSKA in the germline V gene (reference sequence). CDR3 size: 14 residues. CDR3 in DNA: TGCAGTGCTACCGCGGACAGGGGGGGAGAGACCCAGTACTTC. It is translated as CSATADRGGETQYF.

The chain couples TRBV4-2 to TRBJ1-1, with D hard to call. The V gene's germline CDR1 is LGHNA and CDR2 YNFKEQ. Trimming stripped 0 bases from V and 4 bases from J, with 12 bases between. CDR3 length: 15 amino acids. Written as DNA, the CDR3 is TGTGCCAGCAGCCAAGATTCGGGAGCGGGCACTGAAGCTTTCTTT. Encoded protein: CASSQDSGAGTEAFF.

The chain employs TRBV2 and TRBJ2-2, with a tentative D call TRBD1 (5 bases). From germline, CDR1 is SNHLY and CDR2 FYNNEI. CDR3 length equals 14 residues. Trimming took off 6 bases at V and 4 bases at J, with 12 bases between the two ends. Here the CDR3 reads CASRETVRTGELFF. The CDR3 bases are TGTGCCAGCAGAGAGACAGTACGCACCGGGGAGCTGTTTTTT.

This rearrangement joins TRBV10-3 to TRBJ2-1, with 7 nucleotides matching TRBD1. With 7 bases clipped from V and 6 bases from J, the junction kept 9 bases outside the gene matches. CDR3 length equals 14 residues. The germline V gene encodes CDR1 ENHRY and CDR2 SYGVKD. Here the CDR3 reads CAITLGQAVNEQFF. CDR3 bases: TGTGCCATCACTCTCGGACAGGCGGTCAATGAGCAGTTCTTC.

This clonotype was seen only a few times. The chain links TRBV6-2 or TRBV6-3 to TRBJ2-7; no clear D. Per the germline V gene, CDR1 is MNHEY and CDR2 is SVGEGT. Trimming left V 4 bases short and J 4 bases short, with 14 bases between. CDR3 length: 14 residues. The CDR3 loop reads CASSLLGSTYEQYF. The CDR3 bases are TGTGCCAGCAGTTTGTTGGGGTCAACGTACGAGCAGTACTTC.

This clonotype was counted many times. The chain employs TRBV5-5 and TRBJ1-2; D possibly corresponds to TRBD1 (5 bases). The CDR3 has 15 amino acids. Germline assignment: CDR1 SGHKS and CDR2 YYEKEE (reference sequence). V lost 4 bases to trimming and J lost 4 bases, with 17 bases between them. Here the CDR3 DNA reads TGTGCCAGCAGCCCTGACGACAGATCCATCTATGGCTACACCTTC. It yields the protein CASSPDDRSIYGYTF.

The rearrangement uses TRBV28 and TRBJ1-1, with 10 bases identical to TRBD1. Per the germline V gene, CDR1 is MDHEN and CDR2 is SYDVKM. Trimming removed 5 bases from V and 7 bases from J; junction bases left unmatched: 10. This CDR3 spans 15 amino acids. The CDR3 spells CASSIQPGQGNEAFF. CDR3 DNA: TGTGCCAGCAGTATCCAACCGGGACAGGGGAATGAAGCTTTCTTT.

The CDR3 region is CASSTPTSGGVSNEQFF. As DNA, the CDR3 is TGTGCCAGCAGTACACCGACTAGCGGGGGGGTTTCCAATGAGCAGTTCTTC. The chain combines TRBV2 with TRBJ2-1; 14 bases are a match to TRBD2. With V trimmed by 5 bases and J by 6 bases, 9 bases remained unmatched. This CDR3 is 17 amino acids long. Germline loops: CDR1 SNHLY, CDR2 FYNNEI. The full variable domain, rest sourced from reference TRBV2 and TRBJ2-1, is EPEVTQTPSHQVTQMGQEVILRCVPISNHLYFYWYRQILGQKVEFLVSFYNNEISEKSEIFDDQFSVERPDGSNFTLKIRSTKLEDSAMYFCASSTPTSGGVSNEQFFGPGTRLTVL.

The chain combines TRBV20-1 with TRBJ2-1; 7 nucleotides align to TRBD2. J gave up 8 bases and V 6 bases, and 7 bases lay outside the gene matches. The germline CDR1 and CDR2 sequences are DFQATT and SNEGSKA (reference sequence). The length of the CDR3 is 12 residues. This CDR3 reads CSAGEGMHEQFF. As DNA, the CDR3 is TGCAGTGCAGGGGAGGGGATGCATGAGCAGTTCTTC.

This clonotype has more than one count but fewer than ten. The chain uses TRBV6-2 or TRBV6-3 and TRBJ1-2; D unresolved. Looked up from germline, CDR1 is MNHEY and CDR2 is SVGEGT. The CDR3 spans 13 residues. Trimming removed 1 base from V and 8 bases from J, with 11 bases in between. CDR3 nucleotides: TGTGCCAGCAGTTACTTACCGGAGTCGGGCTACACCTTC. Translated: CASSYLPESGYTF.

The rearrangement uses TRBV5-1 and TRBJ2-1; D not resolved. Gene TRBJ2-7 matches the end of the DNA better, so the J call may be wrong. CDR1 and CDR2 (germline): SGHRS, YFSETQ. This CDR3 spans 15 amino acids. DNA of the CDR3: TGCGCCAGCAGCTGGGATGGACCAACCTACAATGAGCAGTACTTC. It specifies CASSWDGPTYNEQYF.

This clonotype has only a few counts. The V call is TRBV6-1, the J call TRBJ1-6, with D maybe TRBD1 (5 bases). Germline assignment: CDR1 MNHNS and CDR2 SASEGT. This CDR3 has 12 amino acids. The CDR3 DNA reads as TGTGGTTCGGGGGGCTATAATTCACCCCTCCACTTT. Amino acid sequence: CGSGGYNSPLHF.

A few counts support this clonotype. This chain uses TRBV20-1 with TRBJ1-2; the D gene is possibly TRBD1 (5 bases). Germline CDR1 and CDR2: DFQATT and SNEGSKA (reference sequence). This CDR3 is built from 12 residues. Trimming took 5 bases from V and 6 from J, leaving 13 bases between them. The CDR3 region has the DNA TGCAGTGCTTCACGGGACGGGCATGGCTACACCTTC. Encoded protein: CSASRDGHGYTF.

This clonotype was seen a single time. The chain uses TRBV13 and TRBJ2-7; D gene unclear. Deletions cut 6 bases from V and 7 bases from J, with 13 bases between. CDR3 length: 12 residues. Germline assignment: CDR1 PRHDT and CDR2 FYEKMQ (reference sequence). The CDR3 loop is CASRMVRNEQYF. CDR3 DNA sequence: TGTGCCAGCAGGATGGTTCGGAATGAGCAGTACTTC.

V is TRBV7-2 and J is TRBJ2-7; 8 bases match TRBD1. V gave up 3 bases and J gave up 4 bases; unmatched junction bases: 11. In germline, CDR1 is SGHTA, CDR2 FQGNSA. This CDR3 contains 16 residues. CDR3 nucleotide sequence: TGTGCCAGCAGCTTGACACAGGGGGTGCCCTTGTACGAGCAGTACTTC. It codes for CASSLTQGVPLYEQYF.

This clonotype was detected only a few times. The chain carries TRBV12-3 or TRBV12-4 and TRBJ2-7; no clear D gene. Gene TRBJ2-5 matches the end of the DNA better, so the J call may be wrong. The CDR3 extends over 15 amino acids. As DNA, the CDR3 is TGTGCCAGCAGCTACTCTAGGACGGAAAGGGAGACCCAGTACTTC. This sequence encodes CASSYSRTERETQYF.

The chain couples TRBV29-1 to TRBJ2-7; tentatively, D is TRBD1 or TRBD2 (6 bases each). The CDR3 consists of 13 residues. Trimming stripped 1 base from V and 3 bases from J, with 10 bases between. From germline, CDR1 is SQVTM and CDR2 ANQGSEA. The CDR3 loop is CSVEGRGGYEQYF. The CDR3 bases are TGCAGCGTTGAAGGCAGGGGAGGCTACGAGCAGTACTTC.

This clonotype was recorded a few times. The genes are TRBV12-3 or TRBV12-4 and TRBJ2-1; TRBD2 agrees at 12 bases. V lost 5 bases, J lost 7 bases, and 6 bases stayed unmatched. The CDR3 totals 15 residues. CDR3 sequence reads: CASSPRLAGANEQFF. For the CDR3, the DNA is TGTGCCAGCAGTCCTCGACTAGCGGGGGCGAATGAGCAGTTCTTC.

This clonotype was detected a few times. The chain combines TRBV5-1 with TRBJ2-1; perhaps TRBD1 as D (6 bases). This CDR3 is built from 16 residues. Germline CDR1 and CDR2: SGHRS and YFSETQ. With 4 bases removed from V and 0 bases from J, the gap between germline ends came to 14 bases. Here the CDR3 DNA reads TGCGCCAGCAGCGTTGGACAGAGGAGCTCCTACAATGAGCAGTTCTTC. Protein: CASSVGQRSSYNEQFF.

The genes are TRBV4-1 and TRBJ2-2, with 9 bases lining up with TRBD1. The V gene end was trimmed by 4 bases and the J gene end by 7 bases; junction bases not matched to a gene: 4. CDR1 and CDR2 (germline): MGHRA, YSYEKL. This CDR3 has 14 amino acids. The CDR3 DNA sequence: TGCGCCAGCAGCCTCAGGACAGGGGACGGGGAGCTGTTTTTT. Translating it yields CASSLRTGDGELFF.

The rearrangement links TRBV4-1 to TRBJ1-2; 7 bases agree with TRBD1. The CDR3 has 16 residues. CDR1 and CDR2 from the germline V gene are MGHRA and YSYEKL. The ends lost 4 bases at V and 4 bases at J; junction bases unmatched: 12. The CDR3 sequence: CASSLTGTEKSYGYTF. CDR3 coding DNA: TGCGCCAGCAGCCTCACGGGGACAGAAAAATCCTATGGCTACACCTTC.

This rearrangement joins TRBV20-1 to TRBJ1-1; unclear D gene. The germline V gene has CDR1 DFQATT and CDR2 SNEGSKA (reference sequence). V lost 8 bases and J 4 bases, leaving 17 bases between the germline ends. CDR3 length: 13 residues. This CDR3 is CSTNMRQSTEAFF. Here the CDR3 DNA reads TGCAGTACGAATATGCGGCAGTCCACTGAAGCTTTCTTT.